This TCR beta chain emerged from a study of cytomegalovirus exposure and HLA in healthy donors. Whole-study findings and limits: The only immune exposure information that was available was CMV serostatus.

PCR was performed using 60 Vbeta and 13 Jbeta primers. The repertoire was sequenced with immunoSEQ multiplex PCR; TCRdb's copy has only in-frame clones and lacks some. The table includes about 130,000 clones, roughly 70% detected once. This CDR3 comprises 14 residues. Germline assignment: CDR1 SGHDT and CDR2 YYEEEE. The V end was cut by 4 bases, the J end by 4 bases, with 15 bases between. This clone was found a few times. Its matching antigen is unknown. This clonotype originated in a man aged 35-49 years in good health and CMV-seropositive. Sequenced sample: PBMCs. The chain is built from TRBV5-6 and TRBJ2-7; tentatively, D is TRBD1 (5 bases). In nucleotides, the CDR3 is TGTGCCAGCAGCACGATGAACAGGTATTACGAGCAGTACTTC. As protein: CASSTMNRYYEQYF.